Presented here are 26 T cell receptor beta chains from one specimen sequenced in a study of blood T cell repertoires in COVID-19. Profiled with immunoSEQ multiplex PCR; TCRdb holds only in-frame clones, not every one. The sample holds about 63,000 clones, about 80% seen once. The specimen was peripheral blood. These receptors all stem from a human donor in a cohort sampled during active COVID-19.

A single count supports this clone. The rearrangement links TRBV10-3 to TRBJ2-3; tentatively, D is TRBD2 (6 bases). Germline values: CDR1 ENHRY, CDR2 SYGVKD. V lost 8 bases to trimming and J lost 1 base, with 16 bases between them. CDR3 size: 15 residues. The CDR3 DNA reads TGTGCCATCGGGGGGAGCGGAGGGGGCACAGATACGCAGTATTTT. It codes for CAIGGSGGGTDTQYF.

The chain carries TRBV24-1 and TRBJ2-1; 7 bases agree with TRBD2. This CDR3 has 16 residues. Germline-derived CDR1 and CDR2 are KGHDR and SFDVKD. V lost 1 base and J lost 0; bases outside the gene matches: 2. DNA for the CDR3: TGTGCCACCAGTGATTTAGGCGGGAGCTCCTACAATGAGCAGTTCTTC. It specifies CATSDLGGSSYNEQFF.

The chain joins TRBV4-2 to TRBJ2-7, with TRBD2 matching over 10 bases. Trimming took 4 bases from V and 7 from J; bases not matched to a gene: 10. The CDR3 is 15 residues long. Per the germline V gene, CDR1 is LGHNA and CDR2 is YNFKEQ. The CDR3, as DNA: TGTGCCAGCAGCCGCGACGGAAGCGGGAGGGAGGAGCAGTACTTC. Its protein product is CASSRDGSGREEQYF.

CDR3 loop: CASRQARNQPQHF. CDR3 sequence (DNA): TGTGCCAGCAGACAGGCTCGGAATCAGCCCCAGCATTTT. The chain couples TRBV2 to TRBJ1-5, with D possibly TRBD1 on 5 matching bases. The CDR3 spans 13 residues. CDR1 is SNHLY and CDR2 is FYNNEI in the germline V gene. Trimming cost V 6 bases and J 4 bases, with 10 bases left between them.

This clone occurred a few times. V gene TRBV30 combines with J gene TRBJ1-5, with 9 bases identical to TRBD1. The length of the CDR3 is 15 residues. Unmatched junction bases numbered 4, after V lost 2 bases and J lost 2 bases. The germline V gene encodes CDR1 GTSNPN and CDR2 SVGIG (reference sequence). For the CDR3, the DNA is TGTGCCTGGAGTCGGGGACAGGGTGGCAATCAGCCCCAGCATTTT. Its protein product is CAWSRGQGGNQPQHF.

The CDR3, as DNA: TGTGCCAGCAGCCAAGCTCGACTAGCGGGAGACAATGAGCAGTTCTTC. It codes for CASSQARLAGDNEQFF. The chain combines TRBV3-1 (or the pseudogene TRBV3-2) with TRBJ2-1, with 12 bases fitting TRBD2. This CDR3 is 16 amino acids long. CDR1 is LGHDT and CDR2 is YNNKEL in the germline V gene (reference sequence). After removal of 1 base from V and 5 bases from J, the junction contained 3 bases not matched to a gene.

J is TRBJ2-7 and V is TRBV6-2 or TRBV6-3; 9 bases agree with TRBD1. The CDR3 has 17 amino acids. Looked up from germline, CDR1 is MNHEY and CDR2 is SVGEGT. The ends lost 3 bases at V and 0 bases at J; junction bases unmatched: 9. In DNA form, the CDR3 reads TGTGCCAGCAGTTATGGTTTTTGGGGACAGGGCTCCTACGAGCAGTACTTC. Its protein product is CASSYGFWGQGSYEQYF.

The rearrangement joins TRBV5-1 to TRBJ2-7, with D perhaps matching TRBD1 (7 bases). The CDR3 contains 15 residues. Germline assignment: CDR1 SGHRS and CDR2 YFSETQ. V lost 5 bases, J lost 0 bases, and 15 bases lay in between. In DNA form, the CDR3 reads TGCGCCAGCAGGCGGGAATGGGACAGCTCCTACGAGCAGTACTTC. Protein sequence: CASRREWDSSYEQYF.

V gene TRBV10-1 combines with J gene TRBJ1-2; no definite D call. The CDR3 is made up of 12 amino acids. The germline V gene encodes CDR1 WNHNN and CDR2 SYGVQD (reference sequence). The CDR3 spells CASGEGNYGYTF. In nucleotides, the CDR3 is TGCGCTTCAGGCGAGGGAAACTATGGCTACACCTTC.

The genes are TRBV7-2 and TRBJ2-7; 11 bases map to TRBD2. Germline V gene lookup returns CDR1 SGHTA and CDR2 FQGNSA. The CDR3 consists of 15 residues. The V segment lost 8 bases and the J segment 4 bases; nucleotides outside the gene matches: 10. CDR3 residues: CASGIAGGAEYEQYF. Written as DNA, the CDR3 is TGTGCCAGCGGGATAGCGGGAGGGGCGGAGTACGAGCAGTACTTC.

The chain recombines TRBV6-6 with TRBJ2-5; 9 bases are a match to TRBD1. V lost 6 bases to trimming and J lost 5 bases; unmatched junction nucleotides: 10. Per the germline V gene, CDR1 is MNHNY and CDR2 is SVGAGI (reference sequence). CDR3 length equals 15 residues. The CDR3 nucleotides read TGTGCCAGCAGACCCGGACAGGGGAGGAGGGAGACCCAGTACTTC. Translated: CASRPGQGRRETQYF.

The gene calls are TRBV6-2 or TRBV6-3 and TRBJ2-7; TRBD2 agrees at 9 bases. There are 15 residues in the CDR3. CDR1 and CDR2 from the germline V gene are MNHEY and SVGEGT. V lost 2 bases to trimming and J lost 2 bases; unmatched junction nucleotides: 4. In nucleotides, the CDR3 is TGTGCCAGCAGTTACGCTGGCGGGAGGGCCTACGAGCAGTACTTC. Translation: CASSYAGGRAYEQYF.

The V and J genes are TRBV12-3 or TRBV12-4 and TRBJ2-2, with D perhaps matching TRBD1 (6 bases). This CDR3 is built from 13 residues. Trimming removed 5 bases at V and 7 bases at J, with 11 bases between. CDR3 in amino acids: CASSRQGSGELFF. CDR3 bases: TGTGCCAGCAGTCGTCAGGGGAGCGGGGAGCTGTTTTTT.

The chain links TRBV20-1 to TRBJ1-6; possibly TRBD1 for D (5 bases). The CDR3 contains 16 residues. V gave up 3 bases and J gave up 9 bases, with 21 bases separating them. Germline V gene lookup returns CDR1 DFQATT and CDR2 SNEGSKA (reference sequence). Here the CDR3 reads CSASFFGGRAFSPLHF. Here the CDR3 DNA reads TGCAGTGCTAGTTTTTTCGGCGGCAGGGCCTTTTCACCCCTCCACTTT.

DNA of the CDR3: TGTGCCAGCAGGGAAAGAGGTTACTCCTACGAGCAGTACTTC. Amino acids: CASRERGYSYEQYF. The V call is TRBV27, the J call TRBJ2-7; no clear D gene. V lost 6 bases and J lost 0, with 12 bases in between. Looked up from germline, CDR1 is MNHEY and CDR2 is SMNVEV (reference sequence). The CDR3 contains 14 residues.

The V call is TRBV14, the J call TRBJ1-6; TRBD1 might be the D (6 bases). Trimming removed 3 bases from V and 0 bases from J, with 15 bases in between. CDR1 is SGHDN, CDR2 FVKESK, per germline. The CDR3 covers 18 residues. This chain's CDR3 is CASSHWDTGISYNSPLHF. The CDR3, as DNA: TGTGCCAGCAGCCATTGGGACACTGGGATCTCCTATAATTCACCCCTCCACTTT.

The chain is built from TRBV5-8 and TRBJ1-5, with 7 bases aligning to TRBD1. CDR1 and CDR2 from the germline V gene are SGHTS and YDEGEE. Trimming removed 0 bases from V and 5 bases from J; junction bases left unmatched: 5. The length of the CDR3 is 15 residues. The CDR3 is CASSLDGQGDQPQHF. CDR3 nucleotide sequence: TGTGCCAGCAGCTTGGATGGCCAGGGGGATCAGCCCCAGCATTTT. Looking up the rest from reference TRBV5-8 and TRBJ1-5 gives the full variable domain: EAGVTQSPTHLIKTRGQQATLRCSPISGHTSVYWYQQALGLGLQFLLWYDEGEERNRGNFPPRFSGRQFPNYSSELNVNALELEDSALYLCASSLDGQGDQPQHFGDGTRLSIL.

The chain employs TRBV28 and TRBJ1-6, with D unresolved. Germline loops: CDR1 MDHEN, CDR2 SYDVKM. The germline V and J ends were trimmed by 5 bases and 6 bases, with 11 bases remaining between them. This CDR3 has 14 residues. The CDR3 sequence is CASSPQTSNSPLHF. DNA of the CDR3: TGTGCCAGCAGTCCCCAGACTAGTAATTCACCCCTCCACTTT.

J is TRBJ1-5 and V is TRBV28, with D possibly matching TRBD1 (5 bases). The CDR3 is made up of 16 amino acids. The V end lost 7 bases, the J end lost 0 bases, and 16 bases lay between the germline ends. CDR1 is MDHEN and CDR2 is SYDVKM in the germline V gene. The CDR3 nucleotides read TGTGCCAGCACGGTGGGGGGGGGATTTAGCAATCAGCCCCAGCATTTT. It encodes CASTVGGGFSNQPQHF. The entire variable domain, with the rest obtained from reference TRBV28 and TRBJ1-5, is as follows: DVKVTQSSRYLVKRTGEKVFLECVQDMDHENMFWYRQDPGLGLRLIYFSYDVKMKEKGDIPEGYSVSREKKERFSLILESASTNQTSMYLCASTVGGGFSNQPQHFGDGTRLSIL.

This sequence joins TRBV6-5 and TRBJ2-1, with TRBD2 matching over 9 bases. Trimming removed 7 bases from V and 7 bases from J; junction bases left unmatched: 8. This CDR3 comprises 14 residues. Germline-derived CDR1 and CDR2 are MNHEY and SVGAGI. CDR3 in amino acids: CASKASGGRNEQFF. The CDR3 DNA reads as TGTGCCAGCAAGGCCAGCGGGGGGAGGAATGAGCAGTTCTTC.

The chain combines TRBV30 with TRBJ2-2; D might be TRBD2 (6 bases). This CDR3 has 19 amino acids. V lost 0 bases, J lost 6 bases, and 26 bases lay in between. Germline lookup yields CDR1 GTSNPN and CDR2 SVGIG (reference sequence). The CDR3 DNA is TGTGCCTGGAGTGTAGAGACAGTTCTGGGAGGAGTCGGTCCCGGGGAGCTGTTTTTT. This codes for CAWSVETVLGGVGPGELFF.

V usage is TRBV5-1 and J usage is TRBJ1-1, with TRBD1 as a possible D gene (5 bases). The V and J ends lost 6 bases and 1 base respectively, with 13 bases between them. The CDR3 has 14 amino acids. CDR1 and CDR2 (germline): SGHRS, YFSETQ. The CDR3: CASKGGGANTEAFF. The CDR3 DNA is TGCGCCAGCAAGGGCGGCGGGGCGAACACTGAAGCTTTCTTT. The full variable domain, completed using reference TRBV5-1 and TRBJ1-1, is KAGVTQTPRYLIKTRGQQVTLSCSPISGHRSVSWYQQTPGQGLQFLFEYFSETQRNKGNFPGRFSGRQFSNSRSEMNVSTLELGDSALYLCASKGGGANTEAFFGQGTRLTVV.

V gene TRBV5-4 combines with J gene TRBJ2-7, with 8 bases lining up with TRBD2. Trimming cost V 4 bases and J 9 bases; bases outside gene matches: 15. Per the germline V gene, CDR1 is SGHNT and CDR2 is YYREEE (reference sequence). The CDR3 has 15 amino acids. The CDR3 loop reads CASSQGSGGLRGQYF. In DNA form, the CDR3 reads TGTGCCAGCAGCCAGGGGAGCGGGGGTCTACGTGGGCAGTACTTC.

Written as DNA, the CDR3 is TGTGCCAGCAGTTACGCGGGGTCCGGCAATCAGCCCCAGCATTTT. Protein sequence: CASSYAGSGNQPQHF. The chain has TRBV6-2 or TRBV6-3 and TRBJ1-5; D ambiguous. The length of the CDR3 is 15 residues. V was trimmed by 2 bases and J by 2 bases, leaving 10 bases between them. The germline V gene has CDR1 MNHEY and CDR2 SVGEGT.

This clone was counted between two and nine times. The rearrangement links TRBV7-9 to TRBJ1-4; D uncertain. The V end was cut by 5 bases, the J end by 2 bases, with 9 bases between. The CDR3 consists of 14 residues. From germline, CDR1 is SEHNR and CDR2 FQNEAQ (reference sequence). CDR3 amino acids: CASSPGVTNEKLFF. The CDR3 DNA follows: TGTGCCAGCAGCCCAGGCGTCACTAATGAAAAACTGTTTTTT.

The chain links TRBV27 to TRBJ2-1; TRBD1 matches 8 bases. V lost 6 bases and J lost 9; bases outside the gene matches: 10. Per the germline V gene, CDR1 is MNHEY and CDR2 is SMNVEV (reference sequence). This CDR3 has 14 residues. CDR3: CASRQRQGPGEQFF. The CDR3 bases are TGTGCCAGCAGACAACGACAGGGGCCTGGTGAGCAGTTCTTC.